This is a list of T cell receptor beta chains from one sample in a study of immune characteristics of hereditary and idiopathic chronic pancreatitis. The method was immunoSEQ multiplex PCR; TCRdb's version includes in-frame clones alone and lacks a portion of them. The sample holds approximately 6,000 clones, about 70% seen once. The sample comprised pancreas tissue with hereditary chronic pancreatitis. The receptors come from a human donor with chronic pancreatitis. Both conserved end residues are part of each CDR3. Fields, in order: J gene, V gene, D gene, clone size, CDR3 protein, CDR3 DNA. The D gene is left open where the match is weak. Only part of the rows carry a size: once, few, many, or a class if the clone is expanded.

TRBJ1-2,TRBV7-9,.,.,CASSLDLGNYGYTF,TGTGCCAGCAGCTTAGACCTCGGTAACTATGGCTACACCTTC
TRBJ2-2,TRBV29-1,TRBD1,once,CSVSRQGNTGELFF,TGCAGCGTTTCCCGACAGGGGAACACCGGGGAGCTGTTTTTT
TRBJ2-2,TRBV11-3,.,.,CASSLGGRGTGELFF,TGTGCCAGCAGCCTAGGGGGGAGGGGCACCGGGGAGCTGTTTTTT
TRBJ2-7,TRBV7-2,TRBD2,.,CASSLGLAGSYEQYF,TGTGCCAGCAGCTTAGGGCTAGCGGGGTCCTACGAGCAGTACTTC
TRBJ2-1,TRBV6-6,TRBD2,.,CASMAPAGGNNEQFF,TGTGCCAGCATGGCCCCAGCGGGGGGGAACAATGAGCAGTTCTTC
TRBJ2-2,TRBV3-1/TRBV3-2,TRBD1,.,CASSPGQGGTGELFF,TGTGCCAGCAGCCCGGGACAGGGGGGTACCGGGGAGCTGTTTTTT
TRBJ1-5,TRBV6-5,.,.,CASLGRVGSNQPQHF,TGTGCCAGTTTGGGGCGCGTGGGAAGCAATCAGCCCCAGCATTTT
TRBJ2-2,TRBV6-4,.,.,CASSEGGANTGELFF,TGTGCCAGCAGTGAAGGGGGGGCGAACACCGGGGAGCTGTTTTTT
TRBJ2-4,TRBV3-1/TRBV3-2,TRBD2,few,CASSHLTSGLGVNIQYF,TGTGCCAGCAGCCACTTGACTAGCGGCCTTGGCGTAAACATTCAGTACTTC
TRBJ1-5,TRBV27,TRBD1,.,CASSLLPPGQVRYSNQPQHF,TGTGCCAGCAGTTTATTGCCGCCGGGACAGGTCCGGTATAGCAATCAGCCCCAGCATTTT
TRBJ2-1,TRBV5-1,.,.,CASSPRGVAYNEQFF,TGCGCCAGCTCCCCCAGGGGCGTTGCCTACAATGAGCAGTTCTTC
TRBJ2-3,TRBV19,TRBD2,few,CASSMGLAGTTSTDTQYF,TGTGCCAGTAGTATGGGACTAGCGGGGACGACTAGCACAGATACGCAGTATTTT
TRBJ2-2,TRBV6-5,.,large,CASSYSQGSGELFF,TGTGCCAGCAGTTACTCACAGGGTTCCGGGGAGCTGTTTTTT
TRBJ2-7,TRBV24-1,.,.,CATSDGSYEQYF,TGTGCCACCAGCGACGGATCCTACGAGCAGTACTTC
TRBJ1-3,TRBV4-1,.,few,CASSQRTSGNTIYF,TGCGCCAGCAGCCAACGAACCTCTGGAAACACCATATATTTT
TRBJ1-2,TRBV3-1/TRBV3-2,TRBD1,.,CASSSRGLDYGYTF,TGTGCCAGCAGTTCAAGGGGGCTGGACTATGGCTACACCTTC
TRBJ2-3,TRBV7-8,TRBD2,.,CASFLRGGIGSDTQYF,TGTGCCAGCTTTCTTCGCGGGGGGATCGGTTCAGATACGCAGTATTTT
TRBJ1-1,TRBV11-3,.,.,CASSLYSTDTEAFF,TGTGCCAGCAGCTTATATAGCACCGACACTGAAGCTTTCTTT
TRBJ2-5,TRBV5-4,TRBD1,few,CASSPARQGYQETQYF,TGTGCCAGCAGCCCCGCACGACAGGGGTACCAAGAGACCCAGTACTTC
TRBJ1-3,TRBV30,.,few,CAWMDVGNTIYF,TGTGCCTGGATGGACGTTGGAAACACCATATATTTT
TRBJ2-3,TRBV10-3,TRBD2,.,CAISAGGPEDTQYF,TGTGCCATCAGTGCGGGGGGGCCGGAAGATACGCAGTATTTT
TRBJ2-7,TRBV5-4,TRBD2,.,CASSLPGRGGDEQYF,TGTGCCAGCAGCTTGCCGGGAAGGGGAGGGGACGAGCAGTACTTC
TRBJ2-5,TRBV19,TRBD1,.,CASSIGDRFGVETQYF,TGTGCCAGTAGTATAGGGGACAGGTTTGGTGTCGAGACCCAGTACTTC
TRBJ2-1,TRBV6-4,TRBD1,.,CASSATPGQGANEQFF,TGTGCCAGCAGTGCAACCCCGGGACAGGGGGCGAATGAGCAGTTCTTC
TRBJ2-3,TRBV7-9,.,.,CASSRLEGFGTDTQYF,TGTGCCAGCAGCCGTCTGGAGGGGTTTGGCACAGATACGCAGTATTTT
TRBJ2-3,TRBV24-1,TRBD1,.,CATSDFGTGQDTQYF,TGTGCCACCAGTGATTTTGGGACAGGGCAAGATACGCAGTATTTT
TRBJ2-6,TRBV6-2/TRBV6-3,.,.,CASSYSSSGANVLTF,TGTGCCAGCAGTTACTCGAGCTCTGGGGCCAACGTCCTGACTTTC
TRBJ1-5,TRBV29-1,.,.,CSVAGTDRNQPQHF,TGCAGCGTGGCCGGGACGGACCGGAATCAGCCCCAGCATTTT
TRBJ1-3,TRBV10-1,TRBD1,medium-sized,CASSLRDSFTGNTIYF,TGCGCCAGCAGCCTCCGGGACAGTTTCACTGGAAACACCATATATTTT
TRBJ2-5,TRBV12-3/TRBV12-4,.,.,CASRTTSWETQYF,TGTGCCAGCAGAACTACTAGCTGGGAGACCCAGTACTTC
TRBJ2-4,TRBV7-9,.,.,CASSLEGPKNIQYF,TGTGCCAGCAGCTTAGAGGGGCCCAAAAACATTCAGTACTTC
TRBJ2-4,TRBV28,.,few,CASRPGLPAKNIQYF,TGTGCCAGCAGACCAGGACTTCCAGCCAAAAACATTCAGTACTTC
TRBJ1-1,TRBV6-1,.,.,CASSEVGENTEAFF,TGTGCCAGCAGTGAAGTTGGGGAGAACACTGAAGCTTTCTTT
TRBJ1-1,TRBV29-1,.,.,CSGESGRDPEAFF,TGCAGCGGGGAGTCAGGGAGGGATCCTGAAGCTTTCTTT
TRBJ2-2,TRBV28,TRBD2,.,CASSLLAGGYPGELFF,TGTGCCAGCAGTCTACTAGCGGGGGGGTATCCCGGGGAGCTGTTTTTT
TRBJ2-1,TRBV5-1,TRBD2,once,CASSLTSGGYNEQFF,TGCGCCAGCAGCTTGACTAGCGGGGGGTACAATGAGCAGTTCTTC
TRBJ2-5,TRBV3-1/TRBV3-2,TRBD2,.,CASSQLTGGGETQYF,TGTGCCAGCAGCCAATTAACGGGGGGGGGAGAGACCCAGTACTTC
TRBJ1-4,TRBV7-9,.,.,CASSILPWTREPPYLATNEKLFF,TGTGCCAGCAGCATTCTGCCGTGGACCAGGGAACCCCCTTATCTTGCAACTAATGAAAAACTGTTTTTT
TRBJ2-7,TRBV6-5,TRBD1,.,CASSYSRDRSHEQYF,TGTGCCAGCAGTTACTCCCGGGACAGGTCCCACGAGCAGTACTTC
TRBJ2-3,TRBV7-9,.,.,CASSFLEGTQYF,TGTGCCAGCAGCTTCCTCGAGGGTACGCAGTATTTT